These T cell receptor beta chains were read from a single sample in a study of long-term antiretroviral therapy in people with HIV. Produced via immunoSEQ multiplex PCR; TCRdb's table is partial and in-frame only. The profile shows fewer than 35,000 clones, around 85% of them singletons. The material sequenced was unsorted PBMCs, taken about 3.5 years after starting antiretroviral therapy. These receptor sequences come from a man between 18 and 29 years old with HIV. Each CDR3 is given with its conserved first and last residue. D genes are given only for firm matches. For some rows the clone size is stated as once, few or many, or as a class when expanded; others skip it.

clone size: -; CDR3 length: 15; V gene: TRBV7-2; J gene: TRBJ2-3; D gene: TRBD2; CDR3 protein: CASSFSGSLTDTQYF; CDR3 DNA: TGTGCCAGCAGCTTTAGCGGGAGTCTCACAGATACGCAGTATTTT
clone size: few; CDR3 length: 14; V gene: TRBV6-5; J gene: TRBJ2-7; D gene: TRBD1; CDR3 protein: CASSSPGQVLEQYF; CDR3 DNA: TGTGCCAGCAGTTCCCCGGGACAGGTGCTAGAGCAGTACTTC
clone size: -; CDR3 length: 14; V gene: TRBV5-8; J gene: TRBJ2-7; D gene: -; CDR3 protein: CASSLVVTAYEQYF; CDR3 DNA: TGTGCCAGCAGCTTGGTGGTCACGGCCTACGAGCAGTACTTC
clone size: -; CDR3 length: 18; V gene: TRBV5-4; J gene: TRBJ2-7; D gene: TRBD2; CDR3 protein: CASSLGLAGGLSSYEQYF; CDR3 DNA: TGTGCCAGCAGCTTAGGACTAGCGGGGGGTTTAAGCTCCTACGAGCAGTACTTC
clone size: once; CDR3 length: 16; V gene: TRBV9; J gene: TRBJ2-1; D gene: -; CDR3 protein: CASSVAGTTSYNEQFF; CDR3 DNA: TGTGCCAGCAGCGTAGCGGGGACCACCTCCTACAATGAGCAGTTCTTC
clone size: -; CDR3 length: 17; V gene: TRBV5-6; J gene: TRBJ2-3; D gene: TRBD2; CDR3 protein: CASSWGAAGGFTDTQYF; CDR3 DNA: TGTGCCAGCAGCTGGGGGGCAGCGGGGGGTTTCACAGATACGCAGTATTTT
clone size: -; CDR3 length: 17; V gene: TRBV4-1; J gene: TRBJ1-2; D gene: -; CDR3 protein: CASSQEGGPAANYGYTF; CDR3 DNA: TGCGCCAGCAGCCAAGAAGGGGGACCCGCTGCTAACTATGGCTACACCTTC
clone size: -; CDR3 length: 16; V gene: TRBV12-5; J gene: TRBJ2-7; D gene: TRBD2; CDR3 protein: CASGLVGLAETYEQYF; CDR3 DNA: TGTGCTAGTGGTTTGGTAGGACTAGCGGAAACCTACGAGCAGTACTTC
clone size: -; CDR3 length: 13; V gene: TRBV27; J gene: TRBJ2-1; D gene: -; CDR3 protein: CASSSTGPNEQFF; CDR3 DNA: TGTGCCAGCAGTTCGACTGGGCCCAATGAGCAGTTCTTC
clone size: -; CDR3 length: 11; V gene: TRBV20-1; J gene: TRBJ1-1; D gene: -; CDR3 protein: CSASWRGEAFF; CDR3 DNA: TGCAGTGCTAGTTGGAGGGGGGAAGCTTTCTTT
clone size: -; CDR3 length: 14; V gene: TRBV9; J gene: TRBJ2-7; D gene: -; CDR3 protein: CASGRTPEKYEQYF; CDR3 DNA: TGTGCCAGCGGTAGGACTCCCGAGAAGTACGAGCAGTACTTC
clone size: -; CDR3 length: 15; V gene: TRBV7-9; J gene: TRBJ1-1; D gene: -; CDR3 protein: CASSFFGQRNTEAFF; CDR3 DNA: TGTGCCAGCAGCTTTTTCGGACAGCGGAACACTGAAGCTTTCTTT
clone size: -; CDR3 length: 16; V gene: TRBV28; J gene: TRBJ2-7; D gene: -; CDR3 protein: CASSSRTAPHSYEQYF; CDR3 DNA: TGTGCCAGCAGTTCCCGGACTGCCCCGCACTCCTACGAGCAGTACTTC
clone size: -; CDR3 length: 14; V gene: TRBV9; J gene: TRBJ1-2; D gene: TRBD1; CDR3 protein: CASSVPGQGDGYTF; CDR3 DNA: TGTGCCAGCAGCGTGCCCGGACAGGGGGATGGCTACACCTTC
clone size: -; CDR3 length: 15; V gene: TRBV5-4; J gene: TRBJ2-2; D gene: -; CDR3 protein: CASSLGAGPAGELFF; CDR3 DNA: TGTGCCAGCAGCTTGGGGGCAGGGCCCGCCGGGGAGCTGTTTTTT
clone size: -; CDR3 length: 14; V gene: TRBV19; J gene: TRBJ2-3; D gene: -; CDR3 protein: CASSIDSFRDTQYF; CDR3 DNA: TGTGCCAGTAGTATAGATTCGTTTCGGGATACGCAGTATTTT
clone size: -; CDR3 length: 14; V gene: TRBV6-5; J gene: TRBJ1-2; D gene: -; CDR3 protein: CASSYSAEGDGYTF; CDR3 DNA: TGTGCCAGCAGTTACTCGGCAGAGGGGGATGGCTACACCTTC
clone size: -; CDR3 length: 18; V gene: TRBV28; J gene: TRBJ1-1; D gene: TRBD1; CDR3 protein: CASSLGNGWGQMNTEAFF; CDR3 DNA: TGTGCCAGCAGTTTAGGCAACGGGTGGGGACAGATGAACACTGAAGCTTTCTTT
clone size: -; CDR3 length: 16; V gene: TRBV10-2; J gene: TRBJ2-1; D gene: TRBD2; CDR3 protein: CASSDRTSGPYNEQFF; CDR3 DNA: TGCGCCAGCAGTGACCGGACTAGCGGGCCCTACAATGAGCAGTTCTTC
clone size: few; CDR3 length: 14; V gene: TRBV28; J gene: TRBJ1-5; D gene: -; CDR3 protein: CASSRLSGAQPQHF; CDR3 DNA: TGTGCCAGCAGCCGATTGTCAGGGGCTCAGCCCCAGCATTTT
clone size: -; CDR3 length: 12; V gene: TRBV7-9; J gene: TRBJ1-1; D gene: -; CDR3 protein: CASSLMNTEAFF; CDR3 DNA: TGTGCCAGCAGCTTGATGAACACTGAAGCTTTCTTT
clone size: -; CDR3 length: 15; V gene: TRBV6-1; J gene: TRBJ2-7; D gene: TRBD2; CDR3 protein: CASSEAAGGLYEQYF; CDR3 DNA: TGTGCCAGCAGTGAAGCGGCGGGAGGACTGTACGAGCAGTACTTC
clone size: -; CDR3 length: 15; V gene: TRBV6-5; J gene: TRBJ2-2; D gene: -; CDR3 protein: CASSPRRGVPGELFF; CDR3 DNA: TGTGCCAGCAGCCCACGAAGGGGAGTCCCCGGGGAGCTGTTTTTT
clone size: once; CDR3 length: 16; V gene: TRBV7-3; J gene: TRBJ2-1; D gene: TRBD2; CDR3 protein: CASSRLAGPSFNQQFF; CDR3 DNA: TGTGCCAGCAGCCGGCTAGCGGGACCGTCGTTCAATCAGCAGTTCTTC
clone size: few; CDR3 length: 18; V gene: TRBV19; J gene: TRBJ2-3; D gene: TRBD2; CDR3 protein: CASTTSGADSRPTDTQYF; CDR3 DNA: TGTGCCAGTACCACTAGCGGGGCCGACTCCCGTCCCACAGATACGCAGTATTTT
clone size: -; CDR3 length: 14; V gene: TRBV12-5; J gene: TRBJ1-2; D gene: -; CDR3 protein: CASGKADGGYGYTF; CDR3 DNA: TGTGCTAGTGGTAAAGCCGACGGGGGCTATGGCTACACCTTC
clone size: -; CDR3 length: 11; V gene: TRBV6-5; J gene: TRBJ2-1; D gene: -; CDR3 protein: CASSYPGEQFF; CDR3 DNA: TGTGCCAGCAGTTACCCGGGGGAGCAGTTCTTC
clone size: -; CDR3 length: 19; V gene: TRBV27; J gene: TRBJ1-1; D gene: -; CDR3 protein: CASSPSPSSVRGKGPEAFF; CDR3 DNA: TGTGCCAGCAGTCCCTCGCCTTCCAGTGTCCGGGGGAAAGGGCCTGAAGCTTTCTTT
clone size: -; CDR3 length: 14; V gene: TRBV5-1; J gene: TRBJ1-2; D gene: -; CDR3 protein: CASSSRAGNYGYTF; CDR3 DNA: TGCGCCAGCAGCTCCCGGGCAGGGAACTATGGCTACACCTTC
clone size: -; CDR3 length: 15; V gene: TRBV7-9; J gene: TRBJ2-7; D gene: TRBD2; CDR3 protein: CASSLPAGGPYEQYF; CDR3 DNA: TGTGCCAGCAGCTTACCCGCGGGAGGGCCCTACGAGCAGTACTTC
clone size: -; CDR3 length: 14; V gene: TRBV10-3; J gene: TRBJ1-1; D gene: -; CDR3 protein: CAISESRMNTEAFF; CDR3 DNA: TGTGCCATCAGTGAGTCCAGAATGAACACTGAAGCTTTCTTT
clone size: once; CDR3 length: 18; V gene: TRBV7-2; J gene: TRBJ2-1; D gene: -; CDR3 protein: CASSLERSGAGFRDEQFF; CDR3 DNA: TGTGCCAGCAGCTTAGAGCGATCGGGAGCCGGGTTTAGGGATGAGCAGTTCTTC
clone size: -; CDR3 length: 11; V gene: TRBV18; J gene: TRBJ2-1; D gene: -; CDR3 protein: CASSQGTFQFF; CDR3 DNA: TGTGCCAGCTCTCAAGGGACATTCCAGTTCTTC
clone size: -; CDR3 length: 15; V gene: TRBV5-1; J gene: TRBJ1-1; D gene: -; CDR3 protein: CASSLGYRVNTEAFF; CDR3 DNA: TGCGCCAGCAGCTTGGGGTATAGAGTGAACACTGAAGCTTTCTTT
clone size: -; CDR3 length: 17; V gene: TRBV5-1; J gene: TRBJ1-1; D gene: TRBD1; CDR3 protein: CASSLASYRGMNTEAFF; CDR3 DNA: TGCGCCAGCAGCTTGGCGTCCTACAGGGGTATGAACACTGAAGCTTTCTTT
clone size: -; CDR3 length: 15; V gene: TRBV7-2; J gene: TRBJ2-7; D gene: -; CDR3 protein: CASSLGPTVYYEQYF; CDR3 DNA: TGTGCCAGCAGCCTGGGACCGACTGTATACTACGAGCAGTACTTC
clone size: -; CDR3 length: 14; V gene: TRBV10-2; J gene: TRBJ2-7; D gene: TRBD2; CDR3 protein: CASSEVRAGREQYF; CDR3 DNA: TGCGCCAGCAGTGAGGTCCGAGCGGGGCGCGAGCAGTACTTC
clone size: -; CDR3 length: 16; V gene: TRBV7-8; J gene: TRBJ1-1; D gene: TRBD1; CDR3 protein: CASSLGWRTGNTEAFF; CDR3 DNA: TGTGCCAGCAGCTTAGGGTGGCGGACAGGGAACACTGAAGCTTTCTTT
clone size: -; CDR3 length: 13; V gene: TRBV5-1; J gene: TRBJ2-5; D gene: -; CDR3 protein: CASSLTGRETQYF; CDR3 DNA: TGCGCCAGCAGCTTGACAGGGAGGGAGACCCAGTACTTC
clone size: -; CDR3 length: 15; V gene: TRBV7-9; J gene: TRBJ2-1; D gene: TRBD1; CDR3 protein: CASSLTGGALNEQFF; CDR3 DNA: TGTGCCAGCAGCTTAACAGGGGGCGCATTGAATGAGCAGTTCTTC
clone size: -; CDR3 length: 13; V gene: TRBV9; J gene: TRBJ2-7; D gene: TRBD2; CDR3 protein: CASSVGAGDEQYF; CDR3 DNA: TGTGCCAGCAGCGTAGGGGCGGGGGACGAGCAGTACTTC
clone size: -; CDR3 length: 17; V gene: TRBV5-6; J gene: TRBJ1-5; D gene: -; CDR3 protein: CASSGGTGVSVGQPQHF; CDR3 DNA: TGTGCCAGCAGCGGGGGAACGGGGGTGAGCGTCGGTCAGCCCCAGCATTTT
clone size: -; CDR3 length: 16; V gene: TRBV4-2; J gene: TRBJ2-1; D gene: TRBD2; CDR3 protein: CASSHVSGGPYNEQFF; CDR3 DNA: TGTGCCAGCAGCCATGTTAGCGGGGGGCCTTACAATGAGCAGTTCTTC
clone size: -; CDR3 length: 18; V gene: TRBV13; J gene: TRBJ2-2; D gene: -; CDR3 protein: CASSPRGTVRANTGELFF; CDR3 DNA: TGTGCCAGCAGCCCCCGCGGCACAGTCCGCGCGAACACCGGGGAGCTGTTTTTT
clone size: -; CDR3 length: 13; V gene: TRBV7-3; J gene: TRBJ1-1; D gene: -; CDR3 protein: CASSLRQNTEAFF; CDR3 DNA: TGTGCCAGCAGCTTAAGGCAGAACACTGAAGCTTTCTTT